Included here is one TCR beta chain sequence, with context. Antigen: not known. TCRdb processed the 5' RACE reads anew with MiXCR; each CDR3 protein has one entry. The repertoire holds 450,000 or so distinct CDR3 sequences, 12% to 15% seen once, with about 0.52% in the top ten. The data belong to a study of identical twins. The study, taken as a whole, reports: Zero-insertion findings could be partly confounded by invariant cells (MAIT and iNKT cells). Weaker excess sharing between twins was seen in beta out-of-frame sequences. Fewer insertions were carried by abundant cord blood beta clonotypes, but none was seen in memory repertoires.

This CDR3 spans 13 amino acids. Germline CDR1 and CDR2: DFQATT and SNEGSKA (reference sequence). The ends were cut back, 6 bases at V and 0 bases at J, with 11 bases in the middle. Another study also made use of these data, one on yellow fever vaccine responses in identical twins. This second report adds: Convergence reportedly seemed to mark part of the twins' vaccine T cell response, with personalization marking the rest.

The TCR comes from a young woman in good health. The chain links TRBV20-1 to TRBJ1-1, with D unresolved. Sequencing was carried out using CD4+ T cells sorted from blood. The CDR3 spells CSAAPDLNTEAFF. CDR3 bases: TGCAGTGCCGCCCCCGATTTGAACACTGAAGCTTTCTTT.